The text below deals with one T cell receptor beta chain. This entry is derived from a study of T-cell memory formation after mild COVID-19. Each CDR3 protein gets one entry after TCRdb re-called the 5' RACE reads with MiXCR. Of more than 300,000 distinct CDR3 sequences in the sample, roughly 15% were seen once. The sequencing sample was made of PBMCs or a T cell subset sorted from them (not recorded which). The TCR comes from a man between 18 and 29 years old who had mild COVID-19 (a few samples of this study predate the infection). Cell type and time point are not known.

In DNA form, the CDR3 reads TGTGCCAGCAGCGACCAGAGCTCCTATAATTCACCCCTCCACTTT. It yields the protein CASSDQSSYNSPLHF. The chain has TRBV7-6 and TRBJ1-6; unclear D gene. Per the germline V gene, CDR1 is SGHVS and CDR2 is FNYEAQ. The CDR3 spans 15 residues. V lost 5 bases, J lost 0 bases, and 8 bases lay in between.